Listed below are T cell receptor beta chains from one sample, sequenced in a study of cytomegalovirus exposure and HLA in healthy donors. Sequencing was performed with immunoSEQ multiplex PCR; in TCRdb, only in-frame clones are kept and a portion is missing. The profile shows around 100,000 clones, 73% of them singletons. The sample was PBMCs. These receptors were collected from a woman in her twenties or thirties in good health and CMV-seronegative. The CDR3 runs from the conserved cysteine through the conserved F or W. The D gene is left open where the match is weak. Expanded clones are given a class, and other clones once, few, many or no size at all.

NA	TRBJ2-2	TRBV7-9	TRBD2	CASSALAVNTGELFF	TGTGCCAGCAGCGCCCTAGCGGTGAACACCGGGGAGCTGTTTTTT
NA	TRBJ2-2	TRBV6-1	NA	CASSLGGWTGELFF	TGTGCCAGCAGCCTCGGGGGTTGGACCGGGGAGCTGTTTTTT
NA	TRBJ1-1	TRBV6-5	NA	CASSWAGGTEAFF	TGTGCCAGCAGTTGGGCGGGGGGGACTGAAGCTTTCTTT
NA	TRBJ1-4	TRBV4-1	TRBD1	CASSHPSGGINEKLFF	TGCGCCAGCAGCCACCCCTCAGGGGGCATTAATGAAAAACTGTTTTTT
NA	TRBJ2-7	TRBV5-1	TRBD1	CASSFWTGENEQYF	TGCGCCAGCAGCTTCTGGACAGGGGAAAACGAGCAGTACTTC
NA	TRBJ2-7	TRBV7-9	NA	CASSLTEYEQYF	TGTGCCAGCAGCTTGACAGAGTACGAGCAGTACTTC
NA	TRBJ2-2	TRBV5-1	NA	CASSLAGQNTGELFF	TGCGCCAGCAGCTTGGCCGGACAGAACACCGGGGAGCTGTTTTTT
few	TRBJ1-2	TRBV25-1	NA	CASSEQGNGYTF	TGTGCCAGCAGTGAACAGGGTAATGGCTACACCTTC
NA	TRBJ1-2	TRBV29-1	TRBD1	CSVEIQGTPSNYGYTF	TGCAGCGTTGAAATACAGGGGACCCCATCTAACTATGGCTACACCTTC
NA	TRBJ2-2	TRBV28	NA	CASSFTMRGENTGELFF	TGTGCCAGCAGTTTTACTATGAGAGGAGAGAACACCGGGGAGCTGTTTTTT
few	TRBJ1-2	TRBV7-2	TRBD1	CASSRQGDYGYTF	TGTGCCAGCAGCCGACAGGGAGACTATGGCTACACCTTC
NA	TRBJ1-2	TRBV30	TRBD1	CAWSRTGRNYGYTF	TGTGCCTGGAGTCGGACAGGAAGAAACTATGGCTACACCTTC
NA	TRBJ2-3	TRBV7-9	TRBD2	CASRPSGGFFTDTQYF	TGTGCCAGCAGACCTAGCGGGGGGTTCTTCACAGATACGCAGTATTTT
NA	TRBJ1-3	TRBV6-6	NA	CASNPHPNSGNTIYF	TGTGCCAGCAACCCTCACCCTAACTCTGGAAACACCATATATTTT
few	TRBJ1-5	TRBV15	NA	CATSVYGSNQPQHF	TGTGCCACCAGCGTGTACGGTAGCAATCAGCCCCAGCATTTT
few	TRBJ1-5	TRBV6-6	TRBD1	CASSYGQGDQPQHF	TGTGCCAGCAGTTACGGACAGGGAGATCAGCCCCAGCATTTT
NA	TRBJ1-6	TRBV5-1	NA	CASTSTGTLHF	TGCGCCAGCACCTCCACGGGGACCCTCCACTTT
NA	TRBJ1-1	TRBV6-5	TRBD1	CASSYTGQGDTEAFF	TGTGCCAGCAGTTACACGGGACAGGGGGACACTGAAGCTTTCTTT
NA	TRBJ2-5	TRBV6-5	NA	CASRPPGPQETQYF	TGTGCCAGCAGACCTCCGGGTCCGCAAGAGACCCAGTACTTC
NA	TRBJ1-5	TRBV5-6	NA	CASSARGGDNQPQHF	TGTGCCAGCAGCGCGAGGGGGGGGGACAATCAGCCCCAGCATTTT
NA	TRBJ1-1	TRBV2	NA	CASTLVMNTEAFF	TGTGCCAGCACCTTAGTTATGAACACTGAAGCTTTCTTT
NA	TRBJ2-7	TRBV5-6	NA	CASSSTVLGDSYEQYF	TGTGCCAGCAGCTCCACCGTATTGGGAGACTCCTACGAGCAGTACTTC
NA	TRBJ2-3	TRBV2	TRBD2	CASSELLAGNTDTQYF	TGTGCCAGCAGTGAGTTACTAGCGGGGAACACAGATACGCAGTATTTT
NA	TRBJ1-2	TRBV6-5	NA	CASTQRGRLGYTF	TGTGCCAGCACTCAGCGGGGGCGCTTGGGCTACACCTTC
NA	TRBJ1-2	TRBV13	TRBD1	CASSYLTGGAGNYGYTF	TGTGCCAGCAGCTACCTGACAGGGGGCGCCGGTAACTATGGCTACACCTTC
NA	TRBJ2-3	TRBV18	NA	CASSPSRGEADTQYF	TGTGCCAGCTCACCATCCAGGGGAGAGGCAGATACGCAGTATTTT
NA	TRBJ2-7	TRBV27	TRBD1	CASSPRDRGSDEQYF	TGTGCCAGCAGTCCCCGGGACAGGGGCTCAGACGAGCAGTACTTC
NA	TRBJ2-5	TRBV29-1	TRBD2	CSVPRGGLETQYF	TGCAGCGTCCCCCGGGGAGGGCTAGAGACCCAGTACTTC
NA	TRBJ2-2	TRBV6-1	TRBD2	CASSEVPRGGQAGELFF	TGTGCCAGCAGTGAAGTCCCGCGGGGGGGGCAGGCCGGGGAGCTGTTTTTT
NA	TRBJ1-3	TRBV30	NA	CAWGSSGNTIYF	TGTGCCTGGGGTAGCTCTGGAAACACCATATATTTT
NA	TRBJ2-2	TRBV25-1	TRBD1	CASSEYGTAYTGELFF	TGTGCCAGCAGTGAATACGGGACAGCTTACACCGGGGAGCTGTTTTTT
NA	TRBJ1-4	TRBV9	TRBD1	CASSVGPGGEGEKLFF	TGTGCCAGCAGCGTTGGTCCAGGGGGCGAGGGTGAAAAACTGTTTTTT
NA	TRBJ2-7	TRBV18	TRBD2	CASSPALAGGPEQYF	TGTGCCAGCTCACCAGCCCTAGCGGGAGGACCCGAGCAGTACTTC
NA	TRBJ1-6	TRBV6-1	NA	CASSEVTGNSPLHF	TGTGCCAGCAGTGAAGTAACGGGGAATTCACCCCTCCACTTT
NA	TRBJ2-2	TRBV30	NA	CAWGVGSGTGELFF	TGTGCCTGGGGGGTGGGGAGTGGGACCGGGGAGCTGTTTTTT
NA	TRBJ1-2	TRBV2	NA	CASSVDSVTAEGYTF	TGTGCCAGCAGCGTGGACAGCGTAACGGCGGAGGGCTACACCTTC